The next 19 T cell receptor beta chains were all read from a single sample in a study of control samples from healthy donors and cancer patients (dated by TCRdb to the early 2020s). The protocol used for the library was the immunoSEQ multiplex PCR assay. Not all clones reach the TCRdb copy of this immuneACCESS table, which keeps in-frame sequences only. Checked studies attribute under half of the gap to unresolved V genes and leave the rest unexplained. The table for this sample lists around 110,000 clones; about 93% of them were counted only once. Approximately 2.5% of the sample belongs to the ten largest clones. Material for sequencing was blood. The receptors stem from a man aged 25 to 45 in good health.

This rearrangement joins TRBV9 to TRBJ1-3; D is possibly TRBD1 (5 bases). V was trimmed by 3 bases and J by 6 bases, leaving 10 bases between them. The CDR3 loop spans 13 amino acids. Per germline, CDR1 SGDLS and CDR2 YYNGEE. The CDR3 reads CASSASGPNTIYF. The CDR3 DNA reads TGTGCCAGCAGCGCCTCGGGACCAAACACCATATATTTT.

The chain combines TRBV5-1 with TRBJ1-2; TRBD1 agrees at 7 bases. This CDR3 has 12 residues. Germline CDR1 and CDR2: SGHRS and YFSETQ. V trimming: 0 bases; J trimming: 14 bases; junction bases outside the gene matches: 7. CDR3 protein: CASSLGDRLSTF. CDR3 coding DNA: TGCGCCAGCAGCTTGGGGGACAGACTTTCAACCTTC.

The rearrangement uses TRBV30 and TRBJ1-1; tentatively, D is TRBD1 (6 bases). Germline lookup yields CDR1 GTSNPN and CDR2 SVGIG (reference sequence). The length of the CDR3 is 13 residues. V was shortened by 2 bases and J by 10 bases, with 17 bases between the two germline ends. CDR3 coding DNA: TGTGCCTGGAGTTTGGTCGGCAGGGGCCCAGCTTTCTTT. It translates to CAWSLVGRGPAFF.

The J gene is TRBJ2-7, the V gene TRBV28; D unclear. Looked up from germline, CDR1 is MDHEN and CDR2 is SYDVKM. This CDR3 is 12 amino acids long. V gave up 2 bases and J gave up 6 bases, with 8 bases separating them. Here the CDR3 DNA reads TGTGCCAGCAGTTTAGGAAGGTTCGAGCAGTACTTC. Residues: CASSLGRFEQYF.

This chain joins TRBV30 and TRBJ2-5; 7 bases agree with TRBD1. Germline values: CDR1 GTSNPN, CDR2 SVGIG (reference sequence). The J segment lost 5 bases and the V segment lost 2 bases, leaving 8 bases of the junction unmatched. This CDR3 spans 14 amino acids. CDR3 in DNA: TGTGCCTGGAGTAGAAGGGGGCGCGAGGAGACCCAGTACTTC. This encodes CAWSRRGREETQYF. Full variable domain (outside the CDR3, taken from reference TRBV30 and TRBJ2-5): SQTIHQWPATLVQPVGSPLSLECTVEGTSNPNLYWYRQAAGRGLQLLFYSVGIGQISSEVPQNLSASRPQDRQFILSSKKLLLSDSGFYLCAWSRRGREETQYFGPGTRLLVL.

The V and J genes are TRBV19 and TRBJ2-6; no reliable D call. The CDR3 is made up of 16 amino acids. Germline CDR1 and CDR2: LNHDA and SQIVND (reference sequence). Trimming took off 6 bases at V and 2 bases at J, with 14 bases between the two ends. CDR3 sequence (DNA): TGTGCCAGTAGCCCAGTTGAGGTCGCTGGGGCCAACGTCCTGACTTTC. This translates into CASSPVEVAGANVLTF.

The chain has TRBV7-2 and TRBJ2-3, with D unresolved. CDR3 length: 16 amino acids. Germline loops: CDR1 SGHTA, CDR2 FQGNSA. V gave up 6 bases and J gave up 1 base, with 17 bases separating them. The CDR3 coding sequence is TGTGCCAGCAGTCCCGGACGGCTCCGGGGCACAGATACGCAGTATTTT. Translated, it gives CASSPGRLRGTDTQYF.

V is TRBV25-1 and J is TRBJ1-4, with D tentatively TRBD1 (5 bases). Germline-derived CDR1 and CDR2 are MGHDK and SYGVNS. Trimming shortened V by 5 bases and J by 0 bases, and 13 bases separated the two germline ends. The CDR3 covers 16 residues. CDR3 DNA: TGTGCCAGCAGTAAAACGACAGCCCCAACTAATGAAAAACTGTTTTTT. Protein: CASSKTTAPTNEKLFF.

V and J are TRBV30 and TRBJ1-6; maybe TRBD1 (5 bases). The CDR3 totals 14 residues. V lost 8 bases to trimming and J lost 11 bases, with 22 bases between them. CDR1 and CDR2 (germline): GTSNPN, SVGIG (reference sequence). The CDR3, as DNA: TGTGCCGGGACGATACCGGGAGACCAGGCACCCCTCCACTTT. It is translated as CAGTIPGDQAPLHF.

CDR3 sequence (DNA): TGTGCCAGCAGTCACTTGCAGGGGTCCTATAATTCACCCCTCCACTTT. Encoded protein: CASSHLQGSYNSPLHF. The chain joins TRBV6-2 or TRBV6-3 to TRBJ1-6; TRBD1 is a possible D gene (6 bases). In germline, CDR1 is MNHEY, CDR2 SVGEGT. This CDR3 contains 16 residues. V was trimmed by 5 bases and J by 1 base, leaving 12 bases between them.

This clone turned up a few times. At the DNA level, this CDR3 is encoded by other sequences in the same sample as well. The gene calls are TRBV30 and TRBJ1-3; no clear D. CDR3 length equals 10 residues. The germline gives CDR1 GTSNPN, CDR2 SVGIG (reference sequence). V lost 5 bases and J lost 3, with 2 bases in between. The CDR3 region has the DNA TGTGCCTGGGGTGGAAACACCATATATTTT. Its translation: CAWGGNTIYF.

The chain joins TRBV28 to TRBJ1-5, with D unresolved. Germline lookup yields CDR1 MDHEN and CDR2 SYDVKM. This CDR3 is 13 amino acids long. V was trimmed by 5 bases and J by 5 bases, leaving 10 bases between them. CDR3 loop: CASSEENHQPQHF. Here the CDR3 DNA reads TGTGCCAGCAGTGAGGAGAACCATCAGCCCCAGCATTTT.

J is TRBJ1-1 and V is TRBV6-4; D perhaps matches TRBD1 (6 bases). The CDR3 consists of 14 residues. Per the germline V gene, CDR1 is MRHNA and CDR2 is SNTAGT. V lost 5 bases and J lost 3, with 13 bases in between. CDR3 sequence: CASSYRAVDTEAFF. The CDR3 nucleotides read TGTGCCAGCAGTTACAGGGCGGTGGACACTGAAGCTTTCTTT.

The chain links TRBV29-1 to TRBJ2-3; 9 bases line up with TRBD1. There are 16 residues in the CDR3. Germline assignment: CDR1 SQVTM and CDR2 ANQGSEA. Unmatched junction bases numbered 8, after V lost 2 bases and J lost 2 bases. CDR3 coding DNA: TGCAGCGTTGAATATACAGGGGGCCCCAACACAGATACGCAGTATTTT. It yields the protein CSVEYTGGPNTDTQYF.

This clone came up a few times. Other DNA sequences in this sample translate to the same CDR3. This sequence joins TRBV6-5 and TRBJ1-3; D gene uncertain. CDR1 is MNHEY, CDR2 SVGAGI, per germline. V gave up 4 bases and J gave up 0 bases, with 7 bases separating them. The CDR3 spans 14 residues. The CDR3 here is CASSSPGSGNTIYF. As DNA, the CDR3 is TGTGCCAGCAGTTCCCCGGGCTCTGGAAACACCATATATTTT.

The rearrangement uses TRBV7-9 and TRBJ1-1; D gene ambiguous. Trimming pared 0 bases from V and 4 bases from J, leaving 6 bases between. Germline-derived CDR1 and CDR2 are SEHNR and FQNEAQ (reference sequence). The CDR3 sequence is 13 residues long. Here the CDR3 reads CASSLALGTEAFF. For the CDR3, the DNA is TGTGCCAGCAGCTTAGCGCTGGGCACTGAAGCTTTCTTT.

The rearrangement links TRBV15 to TRBJ1-2; D not certain. From germline, CDR1 is LNHNV and CDR2 YYDKDF (reference sequence). The length of the CDR3 is 12 residues. V was trimmed by 0 bases and J by 8 bases, leaving 7 bases between them. CDR3 nucleotide sequence: TGTGCCACCAGCAGAGATTGGAGCGGCTACACCTTC. Translation: CATSRDWSGYTF.

The CDR3 nucleotides are TGCGCCAACCCCTTTGCGGGGGGGCCCCTCGGGTACAATGAGCAGTTCTTC. Encoded protein: CANPFAGGPLGYNEQFF. This chain uses TRBV10-1 with TRBJ2-1; TRBD2 matches 9 bases. The J segment lost 4 bases and the V segment lost 10 bases, leaving 17 bases of the junction unmatched. The CDR3 covers 17 residues. Germline V gene data show CDR1 as WNHNN and CDR2 as SYGVQD (reference sequence).

J is TRBJ2-1 and V is TRBV11-3; the D call may be TRBD1 or TRBD2 (6 bases each). CDR1 is SGHNT and CDR2 is YENEEA in the germline V gene. This CDR3 comprises 11 residues. V lost 4 bases and J lost 9, with 7 bases in between. This chain's CDR3 is CASSWGAEQFF. The CDR3 region has the DNA TGTGCCAGCAGCTGGGGGGCTGAGCAGTTCTTC.